A single TCR beta chain is shown here with its context. Its antigen remains unknown. The PCR had 60 Vbeta and 13 Jbeta primers. Data came from immunoSEQ multiplex PCR; TCRdb stores just in-frame clones and leaves some out. Here the sample spans 150,000 to 200,000 clones, roughly 79% being singletons. The data belong to a study of cytomegalovirus exposure and HLA in healthy donors. Germline V gives CDR1 SGHTA, CDR2 FQGNSA. Unmatched junction bases numbered 8, after V lost 5 bases and J lost 7 bases. This CDR3 is built from 15 residues. Broader study findings: Presence/absence analysis assumed near-uniform sequencing depth across donors. Per a later analysis, HLA-associated TCR beta chains showed more clonal expansion than other, equally common TCR beta chains. Association with HLA alleles at 0.05 false discovery rate was found for 17,000 or so TCR beta sequences in a later analysis.

The chain carries TRBV7-2 and TRBJ1-4; 9 positions agree with TRBD1. Sequencing was performed on PBMCs. This sequence was found in a man aged 45 to 65 in good health and CMV-seropositive. The DNA for the CDR3 is TGTGCCAGCAGCAGCCAGACAGGGGGTGGTGAAAAACTGTTTTTT. This codes for CASSSQTGGGEKLFF.